Presented here are 26 T cell receptor beta chains from one specimen sequenced in a study of blood T cell repertoires in COVID-19. Here immunoSEQ multiplex PCR was the method, and the copy in TCRdb shows in-frame clones only, minus some. The profile shows tens of thousands of clones, approximately 78% of them singletons. The material sequenced was peripheral blood. The source of these receptors is a human donor in a cohort sampled during active COVID-19.

In this sample, this clone turned up a few times. The chain combines TRBV6-2 or TRBV6-3 with TRBJ2-7, with TRBD2 matching over 8 bases. J gave up 3 bases and V 5 bases, and 12 bases lay outside the gene matches. The CDR3 has 16 residues. Germline assignment: CDR1 MNHEY and CDR2 SVGEGT. CDR3: CASSKFTGTRIYEQYF. The CDR3 bases are TGTGCCAGCAGTAAATTTACCGGGACTAGAATCTACGAGCAGTACTTC.

The genes are TRBV7-3 and TRBJ1-5, with 10 bases that match TRBD1. The CDR3 runs to 15 residues. Trimming removed 5 bases from V and 5 bases from J; junction bases left unmatched: 6. From germline, CDR1 is SGHTA and CDR2 FQGTGA. CDR3 amino acids: CASSLDRGLDQPQHF. CDR3 DNA sequence: TGTGCCAGCAGCCTCGACAGGGGGCTGGATCAGCCCCAGCATTTT.

The gene calls are TRBV4-2 and TRBJ2-7; tentatively, D is TRBD1 (5 bases). Trimming took off 1 base at V and 6 bases at J, with 13 bases between the two ends. The CDR3 is made up of 14 amino acids. Germline V gene data show CDR1 as LGHNA and CDR2 as YNFKEQ. CDR3 coding DNA: TGTGCCAGCAGCCAAGGAGAAGGGGATAGCGAGCAGTACTTC. Protein product: CASSQGEGDSEQYF.

The chain links TRBV5-5 to TRBJ1-5; D remains ambiguous. CDR1 and CDR2 (germline): SGHKS, YYEKEE (reference sequence). Between the trimmed V and J ends, which lost 0 bases and 7 bases, there was a span of 11 bases. The CDR3 totals 14 residues. As DNA, the CDR3 is TGTGCCAGCAGCTTGGGTAATGCCCGGCAGCCCCAGCATTTT. Its translation: CASSLGNARQPQHF. The variable domain in full, completed from reference TRBV5-5 and TRBJ1-5, reads DAGVTQSPTHLIKTRGQQVTLRCSPISGHKSVSWYQQVLGQGPQFIFQYYEKEERGRGNFPDRFSARQFPNYSSELNVNALLLGDSALYLCASSLGNARQPQHFGDGTRLSIL.

This chain joins TRBV4-3 and TRBJ1-1; 9 bases line up with TRBD1. The CDR3 is 15 residues long. Germline CDR1 is LGHNA and CDR2 is YSLEER. The ends lost 3 bases at V and 2 bases at J; junction bases unmatched: 4. The CDR3 sequence is CASSHMDRGNTEAFF. In DNA, the CDR3 is TGCGCCAGCAGCCACATGGACAGGGGTAACACTGAAGCTTTCTTT.

This chain joins TRBV6-5 and TRBJ2-7; TRBD1 matches at 10 bases. The CDR3 runs 15 residues. J lost 2 bases, V lost 2 bases, and 3 bases had no gene match. Germline V gene lookup returns CDR1 MNHEY and CDR2 SVGAGI. The CDR3 DNA sequence: TGTGCCAGCAGTTACACGGGACAGGGGACCTACGAGCAGTACTTC. Translation: CASSYTGQGTYEQYF.

The chain combines TRBV2 with TRBJ1-2; D is ambiguous. Germline assignment: CDR1 SNHLY and CDR2 FYNNEI. Trimming removed 7 bases from V and 4 bases from J, with 16 bases in between. The CDR3 runs 14 residues. CDR3 loop: CASTGSTNLYGYTF. The CDR3 region has the DNA TGTGCCAGCACCGGGTCCACAAACCTCTATGGCTACACCTTC.

The chain recombines TRBV3-1 (or the pseudogene TRBV3-2) with TRBJ1-2; no reliable D call. CDR1 is LGHDT and CDR2 is YNNKEL in the germline V gene (reference sequence). Trimming shortened V by 0 bases and J by 8 bases, and 10 bases separated the two germline ends. The CDR3 totals 13 residues. The CDR3 region is CASSQEWRRGYTF. The CDR3 DNA reads TGTGCCAGCAGCCAAGAATGGAGGAGGGGCTACACCTTC.

The chain combines TRBV7-8 with TRBJ1-2; tentative D call: TRBD1 (5 bases). V was cut by 7 bases and J by 1 base, with 10 bases left in between. Germline CDR1 and CDR2: SGHVS and FQNEAQ. The CDR3 extends over 13 amino acids. CDR3 DNA: TGTGCCAGCACGGACACGAATAACTATGGCTACACCTTC. Its translation is CASTDTNNYGYTF.

In the case of this clone: One end of the junction fails to match germline, which may point to a read error. In DNA, the CDR3 is TGTGCCAGCAGCTTAGGGGGACAGATTAAGGGGATCTTC. Amino acid sequence: CASSLGGQIKGIF. V usage is TRBV7-9 and J usage is TRBJ1-2, with TRBD1 identical over 7 bases. This CDR3 contains 13 residues. CDR1 SEHNR and CDR2 FQNEAQ come from the germline V gene (reference sequence).

V usage is TRBV12-2 and J usage is TRBJ2-5; TRBD2, as called in the table, went unchecked against the DNA. TRBV12-2 is labeled a pseudogene. The CDR3 is made up of 15 amino acids. The CDR3 DNA follows: TGTGCAAGTCGCTTAGATATCTGGACTCAAGAGACCCAGTACTTC. Translation: CASRLDIWTQETQYF.

The genes are TRBV7-2 and TRBJ2-3; tentative D call: TRBD2 (6 bases). CDR1 is SGHTA and CDR2 is FQGNSA in the germline V gene. CDR3 length: 15 residues. Trimming removed 1 base from V and 9 bases from J, with 17 bases in between. CDR3 bases: TGTGCCAGCAGCTTAGGTATAGCGGTGATCTCCACGCAGTATTTT. Amino acid sequence: CASSLGIAVISTQYF.

The chain is built from TRBV7-2 and TRBJ2-7, with a tentative D call TRBD1 (5 bases). This CDR3 is built from 12 residues. The V gene lost 6 bases and the J gene lost 5 bases, with 11 bases spanning the gap. Germline values: CDR1 SGHTA, CDR2 FQGNSA. Written as DNA, the CDR3 is TGTGCCAGCAGTCCGGACAAGCACGAGCAGTACTTC. Translating gives CASSPDKHEQYF. Supplemented by reference TRBV7-2 and TRBJ2-7, the full variable domain reads GAGVSQSPSNKVTEKGKDVELRCDPISGHTALYWYRQSLGQGLEFLIYFQGNSAPDKSGLPSDRFSAERTGGSVSTLTIQRTQQEDSAVYLCASSPDKHEQYFGPGTRLTVT.

Only one count was recorded for this clone. This chain connects TRBV9 to TRBJ2-3; 15 bases fit TRBD2. The V gene's germline CDR1 is SGDLS and CDR2 YYNGEE. The CDR3 totals 18 residues. V shed 4 bases, J shed 7 bases, and the junction held 13 bases outside the gene matches. CDR3 nucleotide sequence: TGTGCCAGCAGCCCCTGGACTAGCGGGGGGGGCTACACCAATACGCAGTATTTT. This gives the protein CASSPWTSGGGYTNTQYF.

In DNA form, the CDR3 reads TGTGCCAGCAGCGGGGGGACAGGGTCTCGGTACGAGCAGTACTTC. Its protein product is CASSGGTGSRYEQYF. The genes are TRBV7-8 and TRBJ2-7; 9 bases align to TRBD1. With 5 bases clipped from V and 4 bases from J, the junction kept 9 bases outside the gene matches. The CDR3 loop spans 15 amino acids. Germline values: CDR1 SGHVS, CDR2 FQNEAQ.

This sequence joins TRBV15 and TRBJ2-2; D not resolved. This CDR3 region has 12 residues. The germline gives CDR1 LNHNV, CDR2 YYDKDF (reference sequence). Between the trimmed V and J ends, which lost 5 bases and 9 bases, there was a span of 10 bases. The CDR3 region is CATSARMRELFF. Written as DNA, the CDR3 is TGTGCCACCAGCGCCAGGATGCGGGAGCTGTTTTTT.

The CDR3 protein is CASSPGTLDNSPLHF. Written as DNA, the CDR3 is TGTGCCAGCAGCCCGGGGACACTTGATAATTCACCCCTCCACTTT. This sequence joins TRBV9 and TRBJ1-6, with a possible D match to TRBD1 (6 bases). Looked up from germline, CDR1 is SGDLS and CDR2 is YYNGEE. The CDR3 totals 15 residues. With 4 bases removed from V and 5 bases from J, the gap between germline ends came to 13 bases. Complete variable domain (other parts from reference TRBV9 and TRBJ1-6): DSGVTQTPKHLITATGQRVTLRCSPRSGDLSVYWYQQSLDQGLQFLIQYYNGEERAKGNILERFSAQQFPDLHSELNLSSLELGDSALYFCASSPGTLDNSPLHFGNGTRLTVT.

The V gene is TRBV30, the J gene TRBJ1-2; D gene unclear. V was pared by 4 bases and J by 6 bases, with 18 bases between. Germline V gene lookup returns CDR1 GTSNPN and CDR2 SVGIG (reference sequence). The CDR3 runs to 14 residues. CDR3 loop: CAWIPKVGGNGYTF. In DNA form, the CDR3 reads TGTGCCTGGATCCCGAAGGTGGGAGGGAATGGCTACACCTTC.

This chain joins TRBV10-3 and TRBJ2-7; 8 bases agree with TRBD2. This CDR3 is built from 16 residues. Looked up from germline, CDR1 is ENHRY and CDR2 is SYGVKD. Trimming took 3 bases from V and 6 from J; bases not matched to a gene: 13. The CDR3 sequence: CAISEFGTRTGGEQYF. DNA of the CDR3: TGTGCCATCAGTGAATTCGGGACTAGGACCGGGGGCGAGCAGTACTTC.

This rearrangement joins TRBV6-2 or TRBV6-3 to TRBJ2-2; 7 bases map to TRBD1. The germline gives CDR1 MNHEY, CDR2 SVGEGT. CDR3 length: 15 amino acids. Trimming at V came to 4 bases and at J to 0 bases, leaving 2 bases not matched to a gene. CDR3 amino acids: CASSWDSPNTGELFF. The CDR3 DNA is TGTGCCAGCAGTTGGGACAGCCCGAACACCGGGGAGCTGTTTTTT.

The V call is TRBV18, the J call TRBJ2-7; unclear D gene. Trimming removed 1 base at V and 0 bases at J, with 13 bases between. The CDR3 covers 16 residues. Germline V gene lookup returns CDR1 KGHSH and CDR2 LQKENI. CDR3 amino acids: CASSPRSLASSYEQYF. The CDR3, as DNA: TGTGCCAGCTCACCACGGTCTCTTGCGAGCTCCTACGAGCAGTACTTC.

This chain links TRBV19 with TRBJ2-5; a possible D gene is TRBD1 (5 bases). V lost 5 bases to trimming and J lost 6 bases, with 13 bases between them. CDR3 length: 13 amino acids. Germline V gene data show CDR1 as LNHDA and CDR2 as SQIVND (reference sequence). The chain's CDR3 is CASSGAGVQTQYF. The DNA of the CDR3 is TGTGCCAGTAGTGGGGCAGGAGTACAGACCCAGTACTTC.

The genes are TRBV18 and TRBJ1-2; D possibly corresponds to TRBD1 (6 bases). This CDR3 is built from 12 residues. CDR1 and CDR2 (germline): KGHSH, LQKENI. Trimming took 10 bases from V and 5 from J, leaving 14 bases between them. The CDR3 loop is CATETGIYGYTF. The CDR3 DNA sequence: TGTGCCACCGAGACAGGCATATATGGCTACACCTTC.

The V call is TRBV12-3 or TRBV12-4, the J call TRBJ1-1; D ambiguous. The CDR3 runs 13 residues. Trimming shortened V by 1 base and J by 6 bases, and 9 bases separated the two germline ends. DNA for the CDR3: TGTGCCAGCAGTTTAGGCGTTCGCTCTGAAGCTTTCTTT. Translating gives CASSLGVRSEAFF.

This sequence joins TRBV7-2 and TRBJ2-1; 8 bases agree with TRBD2. The length of the CDR3 is 15 residues. The germline V gene encodes CDR1 SGHTA and CDR2 FQGNSA. The trim removed 6 bases at V and 0 bases at J, leaving 4 bases unmatched. The CDR3 coding sequence is TGTGCCAGCAGAAGCGGGAGTGCCTCCTACAATGAGCAGTTCTTC. Protein product: CASRSGSASYNEQFF.

There are a few counts of this clone. This rearrangement joins TRBV7-9 to TRBJ2-7, with TRBD1 as a possible D gene (5 bases). V lost 3 bases and J 10 bases, leaving 10 bases between the germline ends. The CDR3 is 11 residues long. Germline V gives CDR1 SEHNR, CDR2 FQNEAQ (reference sequence). CDR3 nucleotide sequence: TGTGCCAGCAGCTTGACAGACCTTCAGTACTTC. This codes for CASSLTDLQYF.